This T cell receptor (beta chain) was identified during a study of OX40 agonist ivuxolimab in advanced cancers. For the study at large: 30% to 40% of patients had received prior checkpoint inhibitor therapy.

Patients were ruled out by autoimmune disease history or systemic immunosuppression. Repertoires were generated with immunoSEQ multiplex PCR, while TCRdb's copy carries only in-frame clones and drops some. The data show tens of thousands of clones, approximately 88% seen once. The source material was CD4+ or CD8+ T cells sorted from blood, sampled in a trial of the OX40 agonist ivuxolimab. The TCR comes from an adult with an advanced solid tumor such as melanoma, head and neck, liver or kidney cancer.

As DNA, the CDR3 is TGTGCCAGCAGTTACATCCCCAACACCGGGGAGCTGTTTTTT. Protein sequence: CASSYIPNTGELFF. The chain couples TRBV6-5 to TRBJ2-2; D remains ambiguous. This CDR3 is built from 14 residues. Germline lookup yields CDR1 MNHEY and CDR2 SVGAGI. Trimming left V 2 bases short and J 2 bases short, with 6 bases between.